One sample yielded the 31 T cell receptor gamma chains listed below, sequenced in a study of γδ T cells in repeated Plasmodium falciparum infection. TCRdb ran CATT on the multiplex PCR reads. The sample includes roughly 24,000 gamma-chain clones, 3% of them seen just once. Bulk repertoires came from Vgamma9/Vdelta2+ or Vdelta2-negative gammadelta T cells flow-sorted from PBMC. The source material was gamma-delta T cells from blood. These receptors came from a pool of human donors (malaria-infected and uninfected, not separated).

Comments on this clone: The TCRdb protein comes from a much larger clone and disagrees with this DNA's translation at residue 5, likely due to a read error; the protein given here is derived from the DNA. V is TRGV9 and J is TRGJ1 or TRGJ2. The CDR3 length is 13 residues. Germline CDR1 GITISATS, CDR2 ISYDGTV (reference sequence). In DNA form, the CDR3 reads TGTGCCTTGTGGAAGGTGACGGATTATAAGAAACTCTTT. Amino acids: CALWKVTDYKKLF.

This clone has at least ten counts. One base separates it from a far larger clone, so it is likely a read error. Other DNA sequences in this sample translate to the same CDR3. This CDR3 reads CALWEAYRNYYKKLF. The CDR3 DNA reads as TGTGCCTTGTGGGAGGCGTACCGAAATTATTATAAGAAGCTCTTT. The V gene is listed as TRGV9; no J gene was called. This CDR3 is 15 amino acids long. The germline CDR1 and CDR2 sequences are GITISATS and ISYDGTV (reference sequence).

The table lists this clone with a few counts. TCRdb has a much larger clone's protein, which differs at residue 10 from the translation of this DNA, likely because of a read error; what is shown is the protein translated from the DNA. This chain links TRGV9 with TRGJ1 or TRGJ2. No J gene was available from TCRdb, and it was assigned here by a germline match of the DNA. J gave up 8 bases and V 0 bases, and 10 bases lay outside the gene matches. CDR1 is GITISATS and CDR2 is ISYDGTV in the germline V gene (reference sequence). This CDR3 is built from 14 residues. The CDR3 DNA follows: TGTGCCTTGTGGGAGGTGCTAGTGGATGATAAGAAACTCTTT. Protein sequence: CALWEVLVDDKKLF.

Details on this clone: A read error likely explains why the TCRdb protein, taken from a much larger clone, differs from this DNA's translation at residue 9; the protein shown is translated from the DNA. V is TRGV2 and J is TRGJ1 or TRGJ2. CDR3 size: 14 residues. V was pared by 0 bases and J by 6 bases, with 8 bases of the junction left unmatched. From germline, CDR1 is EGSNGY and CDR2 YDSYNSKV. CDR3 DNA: TGTGCCACCTGGGACGGGCAGGTAGGTTATAAGAAACTCTTT. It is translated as CATWDGQVGYKKLF.

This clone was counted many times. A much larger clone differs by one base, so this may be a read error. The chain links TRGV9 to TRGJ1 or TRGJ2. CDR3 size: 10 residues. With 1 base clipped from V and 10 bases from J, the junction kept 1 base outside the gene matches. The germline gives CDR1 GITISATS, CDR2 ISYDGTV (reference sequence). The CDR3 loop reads CALWEVKKLF. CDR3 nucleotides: TGTGCCTTGTGGGAGGTAAAGAAACTCTTT.

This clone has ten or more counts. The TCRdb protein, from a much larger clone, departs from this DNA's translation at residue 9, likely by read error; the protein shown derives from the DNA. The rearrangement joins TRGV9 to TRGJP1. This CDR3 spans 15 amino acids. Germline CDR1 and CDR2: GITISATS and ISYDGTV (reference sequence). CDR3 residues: CALWELYTSGWFKIF. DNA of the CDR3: TGTGCCTTGTGGGAGTTATATACCTCTGGTTGGTTCAAGATATTT.

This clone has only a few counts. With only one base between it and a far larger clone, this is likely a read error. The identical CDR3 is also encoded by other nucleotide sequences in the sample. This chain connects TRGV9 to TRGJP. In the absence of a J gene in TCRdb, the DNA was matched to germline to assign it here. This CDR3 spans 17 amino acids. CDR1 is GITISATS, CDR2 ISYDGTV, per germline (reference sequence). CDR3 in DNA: TGTGCCTTATGGGAGGGGATGCAAGAGTTGGGCAAAAAAATCAAGGTATTT. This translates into CALWEGMQELGKKIKVF.

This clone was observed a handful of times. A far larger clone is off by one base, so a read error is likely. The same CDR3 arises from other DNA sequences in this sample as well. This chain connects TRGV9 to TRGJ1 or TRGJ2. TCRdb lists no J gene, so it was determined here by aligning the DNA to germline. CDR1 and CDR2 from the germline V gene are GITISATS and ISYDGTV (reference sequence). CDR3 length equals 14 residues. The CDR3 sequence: CALWEGPTYYKKLF. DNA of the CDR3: TGTGCCTTGTGGGAGGGACCTACTTATTACAAGAAACTCTTT.

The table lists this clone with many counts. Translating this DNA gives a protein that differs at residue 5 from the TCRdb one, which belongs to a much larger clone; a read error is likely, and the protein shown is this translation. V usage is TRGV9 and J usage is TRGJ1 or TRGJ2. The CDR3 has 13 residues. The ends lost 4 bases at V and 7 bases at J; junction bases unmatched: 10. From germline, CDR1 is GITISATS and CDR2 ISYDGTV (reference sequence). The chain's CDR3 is CALWDVRWYKKLF. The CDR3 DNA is TGTGCCTTGTGGGATGTGCGATGGTATAAGAAACTCTTT.

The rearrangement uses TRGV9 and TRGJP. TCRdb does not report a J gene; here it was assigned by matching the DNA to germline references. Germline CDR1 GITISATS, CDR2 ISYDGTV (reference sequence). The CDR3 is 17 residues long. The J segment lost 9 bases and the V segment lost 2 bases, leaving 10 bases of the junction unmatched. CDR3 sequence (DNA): TGTGCCTTGTGGGAGGCCACAAGAAGGTTGGGCAAAAAAATCAAGGTATTT. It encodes CALWEATRRLGKKIKVF.

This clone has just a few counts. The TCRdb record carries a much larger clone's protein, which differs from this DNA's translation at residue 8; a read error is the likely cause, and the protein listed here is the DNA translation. Written as DNA, the CDR3 is TGTGCCTTGTGGGAGGTGGCGTGCCCTACCACCTATCCTCAGAAGAATAAGAAACTCTTT. Residues: CALWEVACPTTYPQKNKKLF. This rearrangement joins TRGV9 to TRGJ1 or TRGJ2. TCRdb records no J gene; here it was assigned by comparing the DNA to germline. The V segment lost 0 bases and the J segment 8 bases; nucleotides outside the gene matches: 28. This CDR3 contains 20 residues. CDR1 and CDR2 (germline): GITISATS, ISYDGTV (reference sequence).

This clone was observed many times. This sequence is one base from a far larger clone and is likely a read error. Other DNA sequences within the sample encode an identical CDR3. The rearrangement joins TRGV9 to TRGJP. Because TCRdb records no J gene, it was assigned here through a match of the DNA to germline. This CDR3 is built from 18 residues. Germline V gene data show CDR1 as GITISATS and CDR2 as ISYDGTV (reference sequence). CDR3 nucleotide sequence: TGTGCCCTGTGGGAGGTGACCCAATCGGAGTTGGGCAAAAAAATCAAGGTATTT. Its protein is CALWEVTQSELGKKIKVF.

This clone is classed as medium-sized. This CDR3 reads CATWDAYYKKLF. CDR3 DNA sequence: TGTGCCACCTGGGATGCTTATTATAAGAAACTCTTT. The chain carries TRGV4 and TRGJ1 or TRGJ2. The germline V gene has CDR1 EGSTGY and CDR2 YDSYTSSV. J lost 3 bases, V lost 2 bases, and 1 base had no gene match. CDR3 length: 12 amino acids.

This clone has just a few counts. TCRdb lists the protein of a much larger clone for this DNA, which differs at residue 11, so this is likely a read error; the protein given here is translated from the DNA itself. The CDR3 DNA is TGTGCCACCTGGGACGGGCCCAGTGATTGGACCAAGACGTTT. This encodes CATWDGPSDWTKTF. The chain couples TRGV2 to TRGJP2. The CDR3 runs 14 residues. Germline V gives CDR1 EGSNGY, CDR2 YDSYNSKV.

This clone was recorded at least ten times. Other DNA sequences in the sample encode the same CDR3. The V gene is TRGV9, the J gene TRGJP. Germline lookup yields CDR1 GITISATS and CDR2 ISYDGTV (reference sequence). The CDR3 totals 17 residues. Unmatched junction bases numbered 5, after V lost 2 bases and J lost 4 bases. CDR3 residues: CALWEANQELGKKIKVF. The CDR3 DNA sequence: TGTGCCTTGTGGGAGGCCAACCAAGAGTTGGGCAAAAAAATCAAGGTATTT.

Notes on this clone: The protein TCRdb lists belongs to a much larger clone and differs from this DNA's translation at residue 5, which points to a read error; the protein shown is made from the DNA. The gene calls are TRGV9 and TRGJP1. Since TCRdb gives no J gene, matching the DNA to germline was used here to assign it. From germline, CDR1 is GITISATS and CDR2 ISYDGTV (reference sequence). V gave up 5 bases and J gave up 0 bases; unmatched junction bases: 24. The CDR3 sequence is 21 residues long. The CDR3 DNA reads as TGTGCCTTGTGGGTGGTCGCCCTAGGGCGGAGGGGGTATACCACTGGTTGGTTCAAGATATTT. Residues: CALWVVALGRRGYTTGWFKIF.

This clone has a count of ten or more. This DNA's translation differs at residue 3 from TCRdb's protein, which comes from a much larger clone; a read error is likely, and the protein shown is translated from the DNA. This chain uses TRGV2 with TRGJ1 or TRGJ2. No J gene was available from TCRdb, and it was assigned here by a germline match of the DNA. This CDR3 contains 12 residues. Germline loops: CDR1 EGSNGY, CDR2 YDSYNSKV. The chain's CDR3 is CAIWDGPYKKLF. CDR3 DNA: TGTGCCATCTGGGACGGGCCTTATAAGAAACTCTTT.

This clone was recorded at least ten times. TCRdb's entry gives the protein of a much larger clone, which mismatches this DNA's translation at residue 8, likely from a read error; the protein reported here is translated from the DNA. The CDR3 here is CALWEPGNKKLF. CDR3 coding DNA: TGTGCCTTGTGGGAGCCGGGGAATAAGAAACTCTTT. J is TRGJ1 or TRGJ2 and V is TRGV9. Germline matching of the DNA provided the J gene here, since TCRdb leaves it blank. The CDR3 contains 12 residues. The V gene's germline CDR1 is GITISATS and CDR2 ISYDGTV (reference sequence). Losses at the gene ends were 3 bases for V and 8 bases for J; bases not matched to a gene: 7.

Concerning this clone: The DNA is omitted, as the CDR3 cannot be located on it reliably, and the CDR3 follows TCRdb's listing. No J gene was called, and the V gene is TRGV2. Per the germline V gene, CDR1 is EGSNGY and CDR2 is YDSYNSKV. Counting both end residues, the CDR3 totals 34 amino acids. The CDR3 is CASTRNNLRLILRNLIENDSGVYCCATCYRGKLF.

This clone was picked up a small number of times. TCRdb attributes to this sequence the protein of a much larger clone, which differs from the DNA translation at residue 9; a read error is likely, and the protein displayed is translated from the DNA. The CDR3 coding sequence is TGTGCCTTGTGGGAGACCCGGTGGCGTTATAAGAAACTCTTT. Translated, it gives CALWETRWRYKKLF. The V and J genes are TRGV9 and TRGJ1 or TRGJ2. The J gene, not given by TCRdb, was assigned here from a germline match of the nucleotide sequence. This CDR3 is built from 14 residues. V was pared by 3 bases and J by 6 bases, with 11 bases of the junction left unmatched. CDR1 and CDR2 (germline): GITISATS, ISYDGTV (reference sequence).

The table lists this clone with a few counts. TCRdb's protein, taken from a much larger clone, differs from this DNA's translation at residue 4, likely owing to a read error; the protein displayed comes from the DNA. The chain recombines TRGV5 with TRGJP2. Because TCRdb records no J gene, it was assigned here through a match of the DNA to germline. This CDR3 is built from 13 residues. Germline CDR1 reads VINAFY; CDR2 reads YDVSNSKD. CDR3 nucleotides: TGTGCCACCCGGGACTGGCGTGATTGGATCAAGACGTTT. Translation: CATRDWRDWIKTF.

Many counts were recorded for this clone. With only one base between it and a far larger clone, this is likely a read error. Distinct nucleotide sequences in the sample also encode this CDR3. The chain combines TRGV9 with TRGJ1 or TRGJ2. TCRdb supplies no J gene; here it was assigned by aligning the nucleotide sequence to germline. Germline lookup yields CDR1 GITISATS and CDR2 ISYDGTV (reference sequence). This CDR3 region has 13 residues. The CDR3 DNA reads TGTGCCCTGTGGGAGGTTATTTATTATAAGAAACTCTTT. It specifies CALWEVIYYKKLF.

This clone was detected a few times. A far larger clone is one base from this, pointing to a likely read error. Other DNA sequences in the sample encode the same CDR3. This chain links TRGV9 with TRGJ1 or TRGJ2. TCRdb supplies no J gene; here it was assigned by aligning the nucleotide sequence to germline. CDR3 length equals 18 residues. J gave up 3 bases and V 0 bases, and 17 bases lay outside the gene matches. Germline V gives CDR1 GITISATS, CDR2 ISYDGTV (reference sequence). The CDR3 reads CALWEVRRTPTTYYKKLF. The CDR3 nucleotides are TGTGCCTTGTGGGAGGTGAGGAGGACTCCGACGACTTATTATAAGAAACTCTTT.

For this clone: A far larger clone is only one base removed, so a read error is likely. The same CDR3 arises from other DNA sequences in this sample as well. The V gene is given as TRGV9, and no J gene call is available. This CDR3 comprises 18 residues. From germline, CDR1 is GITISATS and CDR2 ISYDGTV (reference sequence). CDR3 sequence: CALWEAYGQELGKKIKVF. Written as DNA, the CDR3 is TGTGCCTTGTGGGAGGCTTATGGCCAAGAGTTGGGCAAAAAAATCAAAGTATTT.

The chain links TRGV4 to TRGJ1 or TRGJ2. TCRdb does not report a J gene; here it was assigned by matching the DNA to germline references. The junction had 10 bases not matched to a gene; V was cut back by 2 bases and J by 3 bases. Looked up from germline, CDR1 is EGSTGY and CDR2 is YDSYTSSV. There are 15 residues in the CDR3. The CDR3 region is CATWDESLGYYKKLF. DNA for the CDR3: TGTGCCACCTGGGATGAAAGTTTGGGTTATTATAAGAAACTCTTT.

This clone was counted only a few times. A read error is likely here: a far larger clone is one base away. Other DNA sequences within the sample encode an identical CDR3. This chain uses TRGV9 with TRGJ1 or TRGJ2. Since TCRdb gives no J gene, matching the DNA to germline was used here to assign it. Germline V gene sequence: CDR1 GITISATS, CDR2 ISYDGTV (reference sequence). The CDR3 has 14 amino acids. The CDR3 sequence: CALWEANPRYKKLF. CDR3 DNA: TGCGCCTTGTGGGAGGCGAATCCTCGGTATAAGAAACTCTTT.

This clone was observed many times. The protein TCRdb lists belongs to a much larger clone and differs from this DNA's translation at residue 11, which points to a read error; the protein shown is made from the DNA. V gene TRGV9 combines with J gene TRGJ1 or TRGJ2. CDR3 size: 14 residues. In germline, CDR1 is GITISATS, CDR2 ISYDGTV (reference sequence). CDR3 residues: CALWEVGYYYNKLF. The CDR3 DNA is TGTGCCTTGTGGGAGGTGGGGTATTATTATAATAAACTCTTT.

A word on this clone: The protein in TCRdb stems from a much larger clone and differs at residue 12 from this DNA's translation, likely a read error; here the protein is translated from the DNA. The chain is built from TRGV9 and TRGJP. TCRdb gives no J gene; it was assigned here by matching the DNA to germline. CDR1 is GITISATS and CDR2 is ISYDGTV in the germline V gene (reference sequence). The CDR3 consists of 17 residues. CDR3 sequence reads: CALWESPQELGNKIKVF. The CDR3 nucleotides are TGTGCCTTGTGGGAGTCCCCCCAAGAGTTGGGCAATAAAATCAAGGTATTT.

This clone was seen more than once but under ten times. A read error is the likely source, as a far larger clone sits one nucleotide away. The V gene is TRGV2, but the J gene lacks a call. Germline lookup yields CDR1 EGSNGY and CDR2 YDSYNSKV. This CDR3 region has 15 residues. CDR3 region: CATWDGHHGDYKKLF. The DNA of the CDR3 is TGTGCCACCTGGGACGGGCACCATGGAGATTATAAGAAGCTCTTT.

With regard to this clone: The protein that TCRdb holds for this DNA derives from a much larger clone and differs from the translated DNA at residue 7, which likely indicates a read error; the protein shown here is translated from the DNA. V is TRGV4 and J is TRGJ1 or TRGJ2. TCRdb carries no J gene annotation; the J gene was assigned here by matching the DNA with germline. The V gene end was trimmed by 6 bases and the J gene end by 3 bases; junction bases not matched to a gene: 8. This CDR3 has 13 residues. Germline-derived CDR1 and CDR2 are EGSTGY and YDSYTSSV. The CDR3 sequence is CATWKVSYYKKLF. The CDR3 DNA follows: TGTGCCACCTGGAAAGTGAGTTATTATAAGAAACTCTTT.

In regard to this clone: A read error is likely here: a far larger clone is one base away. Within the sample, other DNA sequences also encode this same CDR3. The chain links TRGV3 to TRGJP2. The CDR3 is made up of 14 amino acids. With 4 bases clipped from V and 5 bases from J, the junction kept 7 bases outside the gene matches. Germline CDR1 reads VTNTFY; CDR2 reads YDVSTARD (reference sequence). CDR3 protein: CATWDRRSDWIKTF. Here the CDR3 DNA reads TGTGCCACCTGGGATAGGCGCAGTGATTGGATCAAGACGTTT.